This entry concerns a single T cell receptor (beta chain). Its target is unknown. These data are taken from a study of cytomegalovirus exposure and HLA in healthy donors. Study details: Samples from HLA-typed donors yielded approximately 88 million unique TCRs in an early data release. Broader study findings: Published work reported that the classifier diagnosed cytomegalovirus status with high specificity and sensitivity.

Though probably carrying unrecorded immune exposures, donors were nominally healthy at sampling. Germline V gene data show CDR1 as SGHDN and CDR2 as FVKESK. Trimming took 4 bases from V and 5 from J, leaving 12 bases between them. CDR3 length: 14 residues. Both 60 Vbeta primers and 13 Jbeta primers went into the PCR. This table comes from immunoSEQ multiplex PCR, and its TCRdb copy is limited to in-frame clones, with some not included. The sample yields roughly 140,000 clones, 64% seen once. The V call is TRBV14, the J call TRBJ1-5; D is unresolved. The source of this sequence is a young woman in good health and CMV-seropositive. Specimen: PBMCs. For the CDR3, the DNA is TGTGCCAGCAGCCCATCCTCCCCGGATCAGCCCCAGCATTTT. This gives the protein CASSPSSPDQPQHF.